This TCR beta chain comes out of a study of cytomegalovirus exposure and HLA in healthy donors. The study, taken as a whole, reports: The majority of TCR sequences were rare, yet some public TCRs appeared in many donors.

The PCR ran on 60 Vbeta and 13 Jbeta primers. Only in-frame clones appear in the TCRdb table, and some are missing; sequencing was by immunoSEQ multiplex PCR. This table has roughly 130,000 clones, about 74% appearing once. In this sample, this clone turned up a few times. As yet, its antigen is unknown. Compared with germline, one end of the junction differs, possibly owing to a read error. The germline V gene has CDR1 SGHTA and CDR2 FQGNSA. The CDR3 extends over 13 amino acids. Source material: PBMCs. The V and J genes are TRBV7-2 and TRBJ2-7; TRBD2 agrees at 14 bases. The receptor comes from a man between 18 and 35 years old in good health and CMV-seropositive. CDR3 residues: CASSTGLAGAGNF. The CDR3 nucleotides are TGTGCCAGCAGCACGGGACTAGCGGGGGCCGGGAACTTC.